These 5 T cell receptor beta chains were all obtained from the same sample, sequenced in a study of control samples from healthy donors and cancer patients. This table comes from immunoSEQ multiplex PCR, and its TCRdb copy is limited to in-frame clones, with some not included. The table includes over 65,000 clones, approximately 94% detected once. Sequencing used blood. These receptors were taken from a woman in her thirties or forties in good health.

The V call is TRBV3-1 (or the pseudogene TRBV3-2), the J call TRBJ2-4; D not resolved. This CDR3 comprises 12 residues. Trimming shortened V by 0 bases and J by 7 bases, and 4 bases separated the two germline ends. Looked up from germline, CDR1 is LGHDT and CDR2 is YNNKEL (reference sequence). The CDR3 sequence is CASSQDVNIQYF. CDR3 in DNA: TGTGCCAGCAGCCAAGATGTGAACATTCAGTACTTC.

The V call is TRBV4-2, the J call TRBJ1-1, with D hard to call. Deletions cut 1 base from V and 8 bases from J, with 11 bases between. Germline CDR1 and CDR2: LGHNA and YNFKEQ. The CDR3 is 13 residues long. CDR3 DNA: TGTGCCAGCAGCCAAGTGAGGGCGGCGGAAGCTTTCTTT. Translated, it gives CASSQVRAAEAFF.

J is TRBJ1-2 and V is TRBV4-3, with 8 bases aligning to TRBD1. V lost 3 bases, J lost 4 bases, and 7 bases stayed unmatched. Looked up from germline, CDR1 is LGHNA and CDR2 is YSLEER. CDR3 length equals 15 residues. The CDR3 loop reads CASSQARGRVYGYTF. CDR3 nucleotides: TGCGCCAGCAGCCAGGCCAGGGGGCGCGTCTATGGCTACACCTTC.

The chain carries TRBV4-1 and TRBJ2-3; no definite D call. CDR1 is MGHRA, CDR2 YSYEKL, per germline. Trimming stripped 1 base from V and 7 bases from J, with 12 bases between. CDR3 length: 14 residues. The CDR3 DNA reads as TGCGCCAGCAGCCAAGCCCCCTCCTCGAATACGCAGTATTTT. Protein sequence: CASSQAPSSNTQYF.

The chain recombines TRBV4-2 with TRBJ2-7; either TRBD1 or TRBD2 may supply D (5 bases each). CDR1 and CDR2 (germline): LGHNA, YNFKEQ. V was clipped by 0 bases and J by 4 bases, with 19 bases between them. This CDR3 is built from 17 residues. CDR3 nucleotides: TGTGCCAGCAGCCAAGATCGTACGAGGGGAAGGGTATACGAGCAGTACTTC. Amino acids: CASSQDRTRGRVYEQYF.